The 20 T cell receptor beta chains given below trace back to one sample, sequenced in a study of monozygotic twins with inflammatory bowel disease. Reprocessing the 5' RACE reads, TCRdb reports a single entry for every CDR3 protein and omits DNA. The sample includes around 380,000 distinct CDR3 sequences. Material: blood. These receptors all come from a human donor with ulcerative colitis or Crohn's disease, or a healthy co-twin of an affected twin (not recorded which).

V is TRBV28 and J is TRBJ2-5; no DNA is available, so the TRBD1 call from TCRdb remains unchecked. The CDR3 consists of 15 residues. Germline CDR1 and CDR2: MDHEN and SYDVKM. CDR3 loop: CASSAGFRGQETQYF. The whole variable domain, filled in from reference TRBV28 and TRBJ2-5, reads DVKVTQSSRYLVKRTGEKVFLECVQDMDHENMFWYRQDPGLGLRLIYFSYDVKMKEKGDIPEGYSVSREKKERFSLILESASTNQTSMYLCASSAGFRGQETQYFGPGTRLLVL.

This chain connects TRBV4-3 to TRBJ2-3; checking the TCRdb D call of TRBD2 is not possible without DNA. The CDR3 totals 17 residues. Germline V gives CDR1 LGHNA, CDR2 YSLEER. The CDR3 here is CASSQHTGPLSTDTQYF.

The rearrangement joins TRBV27 to TRBJ2-7; TCRdb reports TRBD1, a call that lacks DNA to check it against. Germline V gene data show CDR1 as MNHEY and CDR2 as SMNVEV (reference sequence). This CDR3 has 15 amino acids. The CDR3 spells CASSSRTGLPYEQYF.

This CDR3 reads CASSHRQGVPETQYF. This chain joins TRBV18 and TRBJ2-5; TCRdb's assignment of TRBD1 cannot be checked, as there is no DNA. The CDR3 has 15 amino acids. Germline assignment: CDR1 KGHSH and CDR2 LQKENI.

CDR3 protein: CSAYSYRGNEQYF. This chain connects TRBV20-1 to TRBJ2-7; there is no DNA to check the TCRdb D call of TRBD1. The CDR3 has 13 residues. The germline gives CDR1 DFQATT, CDR2 SNEGSKA (reference sequence).

The chain combines TRBV7-9 with TRBJ1-2. This CDR3 has 13 residues. Germline loops: CDR1 SEHNR, CDR2 FQNEAQ (reference sequence). This CDR3 reads CASSLERAYGYTF. Full variable domain (outside the CDR3, taken from reference TRBV7-9 and TRBJ1-2): DTGVSQNPRHKITKRGQNVTFRCDPISEHNRLYWYRQTLGQGPEFLTYFQNEAQLEKSRLLSDRFSAERPKGSFSTLEIQRTEQGDSAMYLCASSLERAYGYTFGSGTRLTVV.

The CDR3: CASRPGPMNTEAFF. This sequence joins TRBV5-1 and TRBJ1-1; TCRdb returns TRBD1, unconfirmable since there is no DNA. CDR1 is SGHRS and CDR2 is YFSETQ in the germline V gene. The CDR3 spans 14 residues.

The V and J genes are TRBV15 and TRBJ1-5; TCRdb lists TRBD1, though no DNA is available to test this call. The CDR3 has 15 amino acids. Germline CDR1 and CDR2: LNHNV and YYDKDF (reference sequence). CDR3 sequence: CATSRGGQGIQPQHF.

This chain joins TRBV15 and TRBJ2-1; absent DNA, TCRdb's TRBD1 call cannot be checked. The germline V gene has CDR1 LNHNV and CDR2 YYDKDF (reference sequence). The CDR3 length is 14 residues. CDR3 residues: CATSRDRGYNEQFF.

V is TRBV6-1 and J is TRBJ2-7; TCRdb picks TRBD2, but there is no DNA to check that call. The CDR3 length is 15 residues. From germline, CDR1 is MNHNS and CDR2 SASEGT. The CDR3 sequence is CASRNLAGGGYEQYF.

This chain joins TRBV7-9 and TRBJ2-1; TCRdb names TRBD2, which stays unverified in the absence of DNA. This CDR3 has 16 residues. CDR1 is SEHNR, CDR2 FQNEAQ, per germline (reference sequence). The CDR3 loop reads CASSSKTSGTYNEQFF.

V and J are TRBV20-1 and TRBJ2-7; TCRdb proposes TRBD1, but this gene call is untestable without DNA. Per germline, CDR1 DFQATT and CDR2 SNEGSKA (reference sequence). This CDR3 has 12 residues. The CDR3 spells CSAGQGGRVQYF.

J is TRBJ2-2 and V is TRBV20-1. This CDR3 contains 16 residues. CDR1 DFQATT and CDR2 SNEGSKA come from the germline V gene (reference sequence). This chain's CDR3 is CSARDSRSANTGELFF.

The rearrangement links TRBV3-1 to TRBJ2-2; without DNA, the TCRdb call of TRBD2 cannot be checked. The CDR3 is 14 amino acids. The germline V gene encodes CDR1 LGHDT and CDR2 YNNKEL (reference sequence). CDR3 residues: CASSHRTDSGELFF.

This chain connects TRBV5-1 to TRBJ2-5; TCRdb gives TRBD2 as the D gene, but with no DNA this cannot be confirmed. CDR1 SGHRS and CDR2 YFSETQ come from the germline V gene. This CDR3 is built from 16 residues. The chain's CDR3 is CASSFFQDSGKETQYF. Full variable domain (outside the CDR3, taken from reference TRBV5-1 and TRBJ2-5): KAGVTQTPRYLIKTRGQQVTLSCSPISGHRSVSWYQQTPGQGLQFLFEYFSETQRNKGNFPGRFSGRQFSNSRSEMNVSTLELGDSALYLCASSFFQDSGKETQYFGPGTRLLVL.

The chain recombines TRBV10-3 with TRBJ2-7; TCRdb calls TRBD2, which cannot be checked without DNA. CDR1 is ENHRY and CDR2 is SYGVKD in the germline V gene. The CDR3 runs 14 residues. The chain's CDR3 is CAISEVLRADEQYF.

V and J are TRBV12-3 or TRBV12-4 and TRBJ1-1. The CDR3 sequence is 11 residues long. The CDR3 sequence is CASSREVLTFF.

The chain joins TRBV27 to TRBJ2-5; the D call of TRBD2 rests on TCRdb alone, since no DNA is present to check it. CDR1 is MNHEY, CDR2 SMNVEV, per germline (reference sequence). This CDR3 region has 18 residues. This CDR3 reads CASSLLSSSGRGGETQYF.

The gene calls are TRBV5-1 and TRBJ1-1. Germline V gene sequence: CDR1 SGHRS, CDR2 YFSETQ. This CDR3 is 13 amino acids long. The CDR3 loop is CASSLAGGAEAFF. Full variable domain (missing parts from reference TRBV5-1 and TRBJ1-1): KAGVTQTPRYLIKTRGQQVTLSCSPISGHRSVSWYQQTPGQGLQFLFEYFSETQRNKGNFPGRFSGRQFSNSRSEMNVSTLELGDSALYLCASSLAGGAEAFFGQGTRLTVV.

This chain connects TRBV30 to TRBJ1-2. CDR1 is GTSNPN, CDR2 SVGIG, per germline (reference sequence). This CDR3 is 11 amino acids long. The CDR3 here is CAWSVNYGYTF.